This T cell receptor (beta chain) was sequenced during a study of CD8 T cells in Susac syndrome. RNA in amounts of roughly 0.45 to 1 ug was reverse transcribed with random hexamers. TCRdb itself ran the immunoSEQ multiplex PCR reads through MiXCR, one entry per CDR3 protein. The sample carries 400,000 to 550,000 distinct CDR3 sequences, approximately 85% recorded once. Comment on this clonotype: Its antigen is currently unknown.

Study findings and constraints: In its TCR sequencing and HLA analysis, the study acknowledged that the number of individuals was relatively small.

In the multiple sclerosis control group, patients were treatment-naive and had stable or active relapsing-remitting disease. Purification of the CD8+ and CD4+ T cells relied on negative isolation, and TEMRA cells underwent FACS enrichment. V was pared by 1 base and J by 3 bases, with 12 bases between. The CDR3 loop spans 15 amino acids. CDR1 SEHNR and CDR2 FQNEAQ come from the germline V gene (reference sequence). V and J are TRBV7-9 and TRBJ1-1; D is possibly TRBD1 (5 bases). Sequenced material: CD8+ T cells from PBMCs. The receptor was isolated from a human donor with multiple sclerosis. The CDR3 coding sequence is TGTGCCAGCAGCTTAGAAGGGGCTTCGGACACTGAAGCTTTCTTT. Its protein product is CASSLEGASDTEAFF.